This note documents a single T cell receptor (beta chain) sequence. Its cognate antigen has yet to be identified. No qualities accompany the bases; no much larger clone lies one base away. The CDR3 runs 14 amino acids, cysteine and phenylalanine included. Just the 42-base CDR3 DNA is kept, in frame starting at base 1. At the junction V is shortened by 0 bases and J by 2 bases, with 7 bases in between. Via the germline V gene (reference sequence), CDR1 is LGHDT and CDR2 YNNKEL. Library creation used 5' RACE. Instrument on record: NextSeq 500. The TCR library protocol attached a unique molecular identifier to each TCR cDNA molecule to allow correction of PCR and sequencing errors. In the original analysis: Decombinator tools were used for TCR identification, UMI-based error correction and CDR3 extraction. Expanded TCRs were defined as those above a frequency of 2 per 1,000, corresponding to the top 1% of the tumor frequency distribution. Rényi diversity was computed with the R vegan package after subsampling each repertoire 100 times to 5,000 TCRs. CDR3 similarity networks were constructed using string-kernel similarity of amino acid triplets, with links drawn between CDR3s whose pairwise similarity was above 0.82. In-frame beta chains were kept once TCRdb had trimmed the public reads at Q25 with fastp and called clones with MiXCR. Each CDR3 protein appears once, grouped with its most common genes and DNA. The V and J calls were determined by TCRdb, not by the authors. The sample has tens of thousands of distinct CDR3 sequences on record, approximately 18% of them singletons. Clones ranked in the top ten supply 5% to 7.5% of the sample.

The sample belongs to a study of spatial heterogeneity in lung cancer (dated by TCRdb to about 2019). Describing the broader study: Beta-chain transcripts were consistently detected in greater numbers than alpha-chain transcripts, which likely reflected higher beta-chain transcript abundance. In non-small cell lung cancer, the study made a quantitative comparison of TCR alpha and beta repertoires among multiple tumor regions, matched nontumor lung and blood. Nonsynonymous mutation counts, determined by whole-exome sequencing of tumor tissue, were related to features of the TCR repertoire. In the raw uncorrected reads, each unique combination of TCR and UMI appeared on average more than ten times. At surgery, both alpha and beta chains were TCR-sequenced in 220 tumor regions, about 61 matched nontumor lung samples and 56 PBMC samples.

The meaning of the sample's time point label: sample taken at primary tumor resection. For TCR sequencing, whole RNA was extracted from tumor and nontumor lung tissue, or from cryopreserved PBMC samples, and no cell sorting was done. Samples were obtained from approximately 72 patients with early-stage, untreated non-small cell lung cancer from the lung TRACERx cohort. Only patients for whom sufficient RNA was available from at least two tumor regions were selected for TCR sequencing. Broader findings and caveats from the paper: Ubiquitous expanded tumor TCRs were detected in blood more often at tumor resection than at routine follow-up. Additional single-cell paired TCR alpha and beta sequencing was considered necessary to confirm, at a functional level, the hypothesis that regional TCRs recognize regional mutations.

The sample was PBMCs, taken at surgery. The chain is made from TRBV3-1 and TRBJ2-5; TRBD1 is a possible D gene, resting on 6 matching bases. This clonotype was sampled from a male donor with early-stage non-small cell lung cancer. The nucleotide sequence is TGTGCCAGCAGCCAAGAAGACAGGCAAGAGACCCAGTACTTC. It encodes CASSQEDRQETQYF.